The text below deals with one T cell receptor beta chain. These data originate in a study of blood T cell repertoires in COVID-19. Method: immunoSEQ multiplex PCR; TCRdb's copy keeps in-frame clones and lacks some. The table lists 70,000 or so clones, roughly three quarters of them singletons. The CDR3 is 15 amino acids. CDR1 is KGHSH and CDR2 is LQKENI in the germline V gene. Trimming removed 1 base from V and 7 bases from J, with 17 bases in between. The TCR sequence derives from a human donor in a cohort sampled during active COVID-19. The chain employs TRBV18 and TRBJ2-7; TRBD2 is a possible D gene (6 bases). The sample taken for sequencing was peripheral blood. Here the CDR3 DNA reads TGTGCCAGCTCACCACGGGTGGAGGGCCGGGGAGAGCAGTACTTC. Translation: CASSPRVEGRGEQYF.